The clone carrying this TCR beta chain was counted many times. The patients, who ranged from 18 to 65 in age, presented with newly diagnosed hyperthyroidism lasting under 2 months. The diagnoses drew upon clinical symptoms, serum thyroxine and TRAb, thyroid ultrasound and orbital computed tomography. First hyperthyroidism diagnosis is when the blood sample was obtained, before any ophthalmopathy symptoms. The sample comes from a study of T cells in Graves' hyperthyroidism and ophthalmopathy. About the study: Peripheral blood sampling occurred at initial diagnosis, before any treatment.

The investigators amplified TCR beta CDR3 regions from RNA transcripts. The TCR CDR3 first-round RT-PCR relied on the HTBI primer set. TCRdb itself ran the multiplex PCR reads through MiXCR, one entry per CDR3 protein. The repertoire consists of roughly 260,000 distinct CDR3 sequences, with less than 15% occurring once and the leading ten covering about an eighth. Sequenced material: blood. The sequence came from a woman aged 40 to 55 with Graves' hyperthyroidism that later progressed to Graves' ophthalmopathy.

The CDR3 spells CASSQDYFPDSGNTIYF. For the CDR3, the DNA is TGCGCCAGCAGCCAAGATTACTTCCCGGACTCTGGAAACACCATATATTTT. This sequence joins TRBV4-1 and TRBJ1-3, with no clear D. The CDR3 has 17 amino acids. V shed 0 bases and J shed 0 bases, with 12 bases lying between them. Germline CDR1 reads MGHRA; CDR2 reads YSYEKL.